A single sample is the source of the 24 T cell receptor beta chains below, sequenced in a study of blood T cell repertoires in COVID-19. Profiling relied on immunoSEQ multiplex PCR, and the TCRdb table lists in-frame clones only, not all of them. The sample yields around 150,000 clones, 88% seen once. The sequenced sample consisted of peripheral blood. Receptors were obtained from a man between 60 and 75 years old with active or convalescent COVID-19.

The V gene is TRBV27, the J gene TRBJ1-4; D is unresolved. CDR3 length: 14 residues. CDR1 is MNHEY, CDR2 SMNVEV, per germline (reference sequence). The V end lost 8 bases, the J end lost 0 bases, and 10 bases lay between the germline ends. The CDR3 is CASAKVATNEKLFF. The CDR3 bases are TGTGCCAGCGCGAAAGTTGCAACTAATGAAAAACTGTTTTTT.

This chain uses TRBV27 with TRBJ1-6; TRBD1 might be the D (6 bases). CDR1 is MNHEY, CDR2 SMNVEV, per germline (reference sequence). The CDR3 consists of 14 residues. The V and J ends lost 5 bases and 7 bases respectively, with 12 bases between them. CDR3 in DNA: TGTGCCAGCAGTAAGGGAGGGACAAATTCACCCCTCCACTTT. Protein product: CASSKGGTNSPLHF.

The chain employs TRBV4-1 and TRBJ2-3, with D perhaps matching TRBD2 (7 bases). The CDR3 extends over 16 amino acids. Germline V gene lookup returns CDR1 MGHRA and CDR2 YSYEKL. V was pared by 5 bases and J by 1 base, with 16 bases between. DNA of the CDR3: TGCGCCAGCAGCTGGGGGGGAGAGGGGGGCACAGATACGCAGTATTTT. Protein product: CASSWGGEGGTDTQYF.

This sequence joins TRBV30 and TRBJ1-1; the D is unclear. The germline V and J ends were trimmed by 4 bases and 3 bases, with 9 bases remaining between them. There are 12 residues in the CDR3. CDR1 is GTSNPN, CDR2 SVGIG, per germline (reference sequence). DNA of the CDR3: TGTGCCTGGAACGAGATCTACACTGAAGCTTTCTTT. It codes for CAWNEIYTEAFF. Together with reference TRBV30 and TRBJ1-1, the CDR3 gives the full variable domain: SQTIHQWPATLVQPVGSPLSLECTVEGTSNPNLYWYRQAAGRGLQLLFYSVGIGQISSEVPQNLSASRPQDRQFILSSKKLLLSDSGFYLCAWNEIYTEAFFGQGTRLTVV.

This clone occurred once. This rearrangement joins TRBV7-9 to TRBJ1-1; no clear D gene. V lost 4 bases and J lost 4, with 13 bases in between. The length of the CDR3 is 14 residues. CDR1 and CDR2 from the germline V gene are SEHNR and FQNEAQ (reference sequence). CDR3 residues: CASSSRGPGTEAFF. For the CDR3, the DNA is TGTGCCAGCAGCTCCAGAGGGCCTGGCACTGAAGCTTTCTTT.

By share, this clone counts as medium-sized (0.01 to 0.1%). The J gene is TRBJ2-1, the V gene TRBV5-4, with 9 bases aligning to TRBD1. CDR1 is SGHNT and CDR2 is YYREEE in the germline V gene (reference sequence). CDR3 length: 16 amino acids. V lost 4 bases, J lost 1 base, and 6 bases stayed unmatched. CDR3 region: CASSGGTGWSYNEQFF. The CDR3 DNA is TGTGCCAGCAGCGGGGGGACAGGGTGGTCCTACAATGAGCAGTTCTTC.

The chain links TRBV6-5 to TRBJ1-2, with unresolved D. Per germline, CDR1 MNHEY and CDR2 SVGAGI. V shed 6 bases and J shed 5 bases, with 4 bases lying between them. This CDR3 contains 10 residues. The CDR3 nucleotides are TGTGCCAGCAGCACTTATGGCTACACCTTC. Translated: CASSTYGYTF.

This chain links TRBV9 with TRBJ2-3; 10 bases line up with TRBD2. This CDR3 contains 18 residues. CDR1 and CDR2 from the germline V gene are SGDLS and YYNGEE. V lost 0 bases and J lost 0; bases outside the gene matches: 7. The CDR3 DNA reads TGTGCCAGCAGCGTAGCTACGAGGACTAGCGGAAGCACAGATACGCAGTATTTT. Translated, it gives CASSVATRTSGSTDTQYF.

This chain links TRBV18 with TRBJ1-1; TRBD1 matches 9 bases. This CDR3 has 13 amino acids. V was clipped by 2 bases and J by 12 bases; unmatched bases: 7. Germline lookup yields CDR1 KGHSH and CDR2 LQKENI. CDR3 sequence (DNA): TGTGCCAGCTCACCAAAGGACAGGGGAGAGACTTTCTTT. It encodes CASSPKDRGETFF. Complete variable domain (other parts from reference TRBV18 and TRBJ1-1): NAGVMQNPRHLVRRRGQEARLRCSPMKGHSHVYWYRQLPEEGLKFMVYLQKENIIDESGMPKERFSAEFPKEGPSILRIQQVVRGDSAAYFCASSPKDRGETFFGQGTRLTVV.

The chain has TRBV25-1 and TRBJ2-2; 10 nucleotides line up with TRBD2. This CDR3 spans 14 amino acids. In germline, CDR1 is MGHDK, CDR2 SYGVNS. V was pared by 8 bases and J by 4 bases, with 4 bases of the junction left unmatched. The CDR3 protein is CASRPSGGTGELFF. As DNA, the CDR3 is TGTGCCAGCCGTCCTAGCGGGGGCACCGGGGAGCTGTTTTTT. Complete variable domain (other parts from reference TRBV25-1 and TRBJ2-2): EADIYQTPRYLVIGTGKKITLECSQTMGHDKMYWYQQDPGMELHLIHYSYGVNSTEKGDLSSESTVSRIRTEHFPLTLESARPSHTSQYLCASRPSGGTGELFFGEGSRLTVL.

The chain has TRBV6-4 and TRBJ1-3; possible D gene TRBD1, 5 bases. V lost 6 bases to trimming and J lost 4 bases, with 16 bases between them. The CDR3 is 15 residues long. The V gene's germline CDR1 is MRHNA and CDR2 SNTAGT. In DNA form, the CDR3 reads TGTGCCAGCAGCGATGAAGGGGTGTCCGGAAACACCATATATTTT. Residues: CASSDEGVSGNTIYF.

The chain has TRBV25-1 and TRBJ2-2; 9 bases are shared with TRBD1. Germline V gene data show CDR1 as MGHDK and CDR2 as SYGVNS. This CDR3 is 17 amino acids long. With 4 bases clipped from V and 3 bases from J, the junction kept 9 bases outside the gene matches. CDR3 residues: CASSAPLGTGYTGELFF. The DNA of the CDR3 is TGTGCCAGCAGTGCCCCGTTGGGGACAGGGTACACCGGGGAGCTGTTTTTT. Filled out from reference TRBV25-1 and TRBJ2-2, the complete variable domain reads EADIYQTPRYLVIGTGKKITLECSQTMGHDKMYWYQQDPGMELHLIHYSYGVNSTEKGDLSSESTVSRIRTEHFPLTLESARPSHTSQYLCASSAPLGTGYTGELFFGEGSRLTVL.

This rearrangement joins TRBV7-9 to TRBJ1-6, with 7 positions matching TRBD1. Germline V gene data show CDR1 as SEHNR and CDR2 as FQNEAQ (reference sequence). V was pared by 7 bases and J by 7 bases, with 7 bases of the junction left unmatched. The CDR3 has 14 amino acids. The CDR3 bases are TGTGCCAGCACCTGGGCGGACAGGAATTCACCCCTCCACTTT. Protein: CASTWADRNSPLHF.

Here the CDR3 reads CASSLTGAGLSQPQHF. As DNA, the CDR3 is TGTGCCAGCAGTTTAACAGGTGCAGGGTTGAGTCAGCCCCAGCATTTT. This chain connects TRBV28 to TRBJ1-5, with D possibly being TRBD1 (5 bases). The CDR3 runs 16 residues. Trimming removed 2 bases at V and 6 bases at J, with 17 bases between. Germline V gene data show CDR1 as MDHEN and CDR2 as SYDVKM.

The chain is built from TRBV18 and TRBJ2-5, with 8 bases matching TRBD1. The ends lost 4 bases at V and 5 bases at J; junction bases unmatched: 6. Germline V gives CDR1 KGHSH, CDR2 LQKENI. This CDR3 region has 14 residues. Here the CDR3 DNA reads TGTGCCAGCTCACAGACAGGGGCAGGGGAGACCCAGTACTTC. It encodes CASSQTGAGETQYF. Supplemented by reference TRBV18 and TRBJ2-5, the full variable domain reads NAGVMQNPRHLVRRRGQEARLRCSPMKGHSHVYWYRQLPEEGLKFMVYLQKENIIDESGMPKERFSAEFPKEGPSILRIQQVVRGDSAAYFCASSQTGAGETQYFGPGTRLLVL.

This sequence joins TRBV11-2 and TRBJ1-1; 9 nucleotides agree with TRBD1. The CDR3 is 13 amino acids. The germline gives CDR1 SGHAT, CDR2 FQNNGV. The trim removed 5 bases at V and 11 bases at J, leaving 9 bases unmatched. The CDR3 nucleotides are TGTGCCAGCAGCCCAGGACAGGGGAGTCGGGCTTTCTTT. Translation gives CASSPGQGSRAFF.

The CDR3 region is CASRESYGSNQPQHF. In nucleotides, the CDR3 is TGTGCCAGCAGGGAATCTTACGGTAGCAATCAGCCCCAGCATTTT. The J gene is TRBJ1-5, the V gene TRBV2, with D hard to call. This CDR3 has 15 residues. Looked up from germline, CDR1 is SNHLY and CDR2 is FYNNEI. The V gene lost 6 bases and the J gene lost 0 bases, with 12 bases spanning the gap.

The chain joins TRBV11-3 to TRBJ2-7, with D uncertain. CDR3 size: 13 residues. V lost 5 bases and J lost 3, with 11 bases in between. Germline CDR1 SGHNT, CDR2 YENEEA. The CDR3 sequence is CASSHDTGYEQYF. The CDR3 nucleotides read TGTGCCAGCAGCCATGACACCGGCTACGAGCAGTACTTC.

This clone appeared a single time. The V call is TRBV5-5, the J call TRBJ2-7; TRBD2 aligns across 11 bases. The CDR3 length is 18 residues. CDR1 is SGHKS, CDR2 YYEKEE, per germline (reference sequence). With V trimmed by 0 bases and J by 1 base, 9 bases remained unmatched. DNA for the CDR3: TGTGCCAGCAGCTTGGTTTCACTAGCGGGAGATGGGTCCTACGAGCAGTACTTC. This codes for CASSLVSLAGDGSYEQYF.

The V gene is TRBV5-1, the J gene TRBJ1-1, with D perhaps TRBD1 (5 bases). The CDR3 has 13 residues. The germline CDR1 and CDR2 sequences are SGHRS and YFSETQ. Trimming left V 3 bases short and J 7 bases short, with 13 bases between. This chain's CDR3 is CASSSPQGGEAFF. CDR3 in DNA: TGCGCCAGCAGCTCTCCGCAGGGCGGTGAAGCTTTCTTT.

CDR3 residues: CASSPRTYQETQYF. CDR3 DNA: TGTGCCAGCAGTCCGAGGACATACCAAGAGACCCAGTACTTC. This rearrangement joins TRBV6-5 to TRBJ2-5, with D perhaps matching TRBD1 (5 bases). The V and J ends lost 5 bases and 0 bases respectively, with 10 bases between them. The CDR3 consists of 14 residues. Per germline, CDR1 MNHEY and CDR2 SVGAGI.

The rearrangement uses TRBV5-5 and TRBJ2-1; D is uncertain. CDR1 and CDR2 (germline): SGHKS, YYEKEE (reference sequence). Trimming pared 6 bases from V and 9 bases from J, leaving 16 bases between. The CDR3 totals 13 residues. The chain's CDR3 is CASTLPGSGEQFF. As DNA, the CDR3 is TGTGCCAGCACTCTTCCCGGGTCCGGTGAGCAGTTCTTC. Full variable domain (rest looked up from reference TRBV5-5 and TRBJ2-1): DAGVTQSPTHLIKTRGQQVTLRCSPISGHKSVSWYQQVLGQGPQFIFQYYEKEERGRGNFPDRFSARQFPNYSSELNVNALLLGDSALYLCASTLPGSGEQFFGPGTRLTVL.

The rearrangement uses TRBV11-2 and TRBJ2-3, with 7 bases identical to TRBD2. The CDR3 spans 16 residues. Germline V gene sequence: CDR1 SGHAT, CDR2 FQNNGV. V gave up 3 bases and J gave up 3 bases; unmatched junction bases: 9. CDR3 nucleotide sequence: TGTGCCAGCAGCTTGGGTACACTAGCGAGGACAGATACGCAGTATTTT. It translates to CASSLGTLARTDTQYF.

V is TRBV2 and J is TRBJ2-7; 10 positions agree with TRBD1. The CDR3 runs 13 residues. Germline CDR1 and CDR2: SNHLY and FYNNEI. Unmatched junction bases numbered 4, after V lost 9 bases and J lost 2 bases. The CDR3 DNA follows: TGTGCCAGTCGACAGGGGGCCCCCTACGAGCAGTACTTC. Protein: CASRQGAPYEQYF.